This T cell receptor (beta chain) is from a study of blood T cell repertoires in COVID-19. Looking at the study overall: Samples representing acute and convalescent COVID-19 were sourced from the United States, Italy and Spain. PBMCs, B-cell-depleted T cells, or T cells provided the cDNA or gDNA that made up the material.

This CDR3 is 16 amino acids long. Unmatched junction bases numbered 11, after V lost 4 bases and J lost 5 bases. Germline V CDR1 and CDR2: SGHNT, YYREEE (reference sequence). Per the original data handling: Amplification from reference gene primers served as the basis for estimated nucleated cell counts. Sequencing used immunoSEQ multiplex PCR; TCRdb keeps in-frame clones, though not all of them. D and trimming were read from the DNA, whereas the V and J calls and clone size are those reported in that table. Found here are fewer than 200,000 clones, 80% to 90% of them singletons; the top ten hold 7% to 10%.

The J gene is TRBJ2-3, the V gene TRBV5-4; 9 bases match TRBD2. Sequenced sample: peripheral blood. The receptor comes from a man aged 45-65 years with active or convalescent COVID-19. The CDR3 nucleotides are TGTGCCAGCAGCCAACAGCGGGGGGCACTGAGAGATACGCAGTATTTT. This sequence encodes CASSQQRGALRDTQYF.